This is a list of T cell receptor beta chains from one sample in a study of blood T cell repertoires in COVID-19. Data came from immunoSEQ multiplex PCR; TCRdb stores just in-frame clones and leaves some out. The data contain approximately 300,000 clones, about nine tenths of them singletons. The source material was PBMCs or T cells enriched from blood (not recorded which). These receptors all come from a man aged 55 to 70 who had recovered from COVID-19. Each CDR3 is given with its conserved first and last residue. The order of the fields is clone size, D gene, V gene, J gene, CDR3 protein, CDR3 DNA. The D gene is left open where the match is weak. Size is stated for part of the rows, as once, few or many counts, or as a class when the clone is expanded.

size: -; D: -; V: TRBV6-6; J: TRBJ1-2; CDR3: CASSTLTGATNYGYTF; DNA: TGTGCCAGCAGTACTTTAACAGGAGCCACTAACTATGGCTACACCTTC
size: -; D: -; V: TRBV6-2/TRBV6-3; J: TRBJ1-2; CDR3: CASSYADSGYTF; DNA: TGTGCCAGCAGTTACGCGGATTCTGGCTACACCTTC
size: -; D: TRBD1; V: TRBV6-6; J: TRBJ1-1; CDR3: CASKDRGHENTEAFF; DNA: TGTGCCAGCAAAGACAGGGGGCATGAGAACACTGAAGCTTTCTTT
size: -; D: -; V: TRBV19; J: TRBJ2-7; CDR3: CASSPFPGEGPEQYF; DNA: TGTGCCAGTAGCCCCTTTCCGGGGGAAGGCCCCGAGCAGTACTTC
size: -; D: -; V: TRBV7-8; J: TRBJ1-2; CDR3: CASSNTGYGYGYTF; DNA: TGTGCCAGCAGCAACACAGGTTACGGCTATGGCTACACCTTC
size: -; D: TRBD1; V: TRBV7-7; J: TRBJ2-2; CDR3: CASSSTGGKNTGELFF; DNA: TGTGCTAGCAGCTCGACAGGGGGCAAGAACACCGGGGAGCTGTTTTTT
size: -; D: TRBD2; V: TRBV4-1; J: TRBJ2-7; CDR3: CASSQGVSGYEQYF; DNA: TGCGCCAGCAGCCAAGGTGTTAGCGGGTACGAGCAGTACTTC
size: -; D: TRBD2; V: TRBV24-1; J: TRBJ2-3; CDR3: CATSDWGSGSATDTQYF; DNA: TGTGCCACCAGTGATTGGGGTAGCGGGAGTGCAACAGATACGCAGTATTTT
size: -; D: TRBD1; V: TRBV29-1; J: TRBJ1-1; CDR3: CSVVKRDRGVAFF; DNA: TGCAGCGTTGTGAAACGGGACAGGGGTGTAGCTTTCTTT
size: once; D: -; V: TRBV19; J: TRBJ2-4; CDR3: CASMTWENIQYF; DNA: TGTGCCAGTATGACATGGGAAAACATTCAGTACTTC
size: -; D: -; V: TRBV7-9; J: TRBJ1-6; CDR3: CASSPGAAYNSPLHF; DNA: TGTGCCAGCAGCCCTGGGGCAGCCTATAATTCACCCCTCCACTTT
size: -; D: TRBD1; V: TRBV12-3/TRBV12-4; J: TRBJ1-1; CDR3: CASSSGGVGEAFF; DNA: TGTGCCAGCAGTTCAGGGGGCGTCGGTGAAGCTTTCTTT
size: -; D: -; V: TRBV7-8; J: TRBJ2-1; CDR3: CASSLLSASSEQFF; DNA: TGTGCCAGCAGCTTATTGTCGGCTAGCAGTGAGCAGTTCTTC
size: -; D: TRBD1; V: TRBV7-9; J: TRBJ2-1; CDR3: CASSLSQGANEQFF; DNA: TGTGCCAGCAGCCTATCACAGGGGGCGAATGAGCAGTTCTTC
size: -; D: -; V: TRBV6-2/TRBV6-3; J: TRBJ2-7; CDR3: CASSTTSQIRAYEQYF; DNA: TGTGCCAGCAGTACCACCTCACAGATACGTGCCTACGAGCAGTACTTC
size: -; D: TRBD1; V: TRBV9; J: TRBJ2-7; CDR3: CASSAGDSSYEQYF; DNA: TGTGCCAGCAGCGCCGGGGACAGCTCCTACGAGCAGTACTTC
size: -; D: -; V: TRBV4-1; J: TRBJ1-4; CDR3: CASSQSRGFNEKLFF; DNA: TGCGCCAGCAGCCAATCCAGAGGGTTTAATGAAAAACTGTTTTTT
size: few; D: -; V: TRBV2; J: TRBJ1-6; CDR3: CASKASYNSPLHF; DNA: TGTGCCAGCAAAGCCTCTTATAATTCACCCCTCCACTTT
size: -; D: TRBD1; V: TRBV25-1; J: TRBJ1-1; CDR3: CASSVTGGTEAFF; DNA: TGTGCCAGCAGTGTTACAGGGGGCACTGAAGCTTTCTTT
size: -; D: TRBD2; V: TRBV11-3; J: TRBJ2-3; CDR3: CASSLPAGGFTDTQYF; DNA: TGTGCCAGCAGCTTACCAGCGGGAGGCTTCACAGATACGCAGTATTTT
size: -; D: -; V: TRBV29-1; J: TRBJ2-1; CDR3: CSAAGQASYNEQFF; DNA: TGCAGCGCCGCGGGGCAGGCGAGCTACAATGAGCAGTTCTTC
size: -; D: -; V: TRBV27; J: TRBJ1-1; CDR3: CASSSGPGDTEAFF; DNA: TGTGCCAGCAGTTCGGGACCGGGGGACACTGAAGCTTTCTTT
size: -; D: TRBD1; V: TRBV6-5; J: TRBJ1-1; CDR3: CASRLFYRGETEAFF; DNA: TGTGCCAGCAGGCTATTCTACAGGGGGGAAACTGAAGCTTTCTTT
size: -; D: TRBD1; V: TRBV6-5; J: TRBJ2-5; CDR3: CASTGQDQETQYF; DNA: TGTGCCAGCACCGGACAGGACCAAGAGACCCAGTACTTC
size: once; D: -; V: TRBV6-7; J: TRBJ2-6; CDR3: CASSYRTVTISGANVLTF; DNA: TGTGCCAGCAGTTATCGGACAGTTACCATCTCTGGGGCCAACGTCCTGACTTTC
size: once; D: TRBD1; V: TRBV5-1; J: TRBJ2-7; CDR3: CASSLGQGDEQYF; DNA: TGCGCCAGCAGCTTGGGTCAGGGGGACGAGCAGTACTTC
size: -; D: TRBD2; V: TRBV4-2; J: TRBJ2-7; CDR3: CASSQDRSGGRYEQYF; DNA: TGTGCCAGCAGCCAAGACCGAAGCGGGGGGCGCTACGAGCAGTACTTC
size: -; D: -; V: TRBV3-1/TRBV3-2; J: TRBJ2-7; CDR3: CASSQAQTRTYEQYF; DNA: TGTGCCAGCAGCCAAGCCCAGACACGTACCTACGAGCAGTACTTC
size: -; D: -; V: TRBV6-6; J: TRBJ1-1; CDR3: CASSYNGRTEAFF; DNA: TGTGCCAGCAGTTATAATGGGAGGACTGAAGCTTTCTTT
size: -; D: -; V: TRBV7-3; J: TRBJ2-5; CDR3: CASSFTRTETQYF; DNA: TGTGCCAGCAGCTTCACTCGTACGGAGACCCAGTACTTC
size: -; D: TRBD1; V: TRBV11-2; J: TRBJ1-1; CDR3: CASKVTGGLNTEAFF; DNA: TGTGCCAGCAAAGTGACAGGGGGCCTGAACACTGAAGCTTTCTTT
size: -; D: -; V: TRBV19; J: TRBJ1-1; CDR3: CASSIDGHRATEAFF; DNA: TGTGCCAGTAGTATAGATGGCCACAGGGCCACTGAAGCTTTCTTT
size: few; D: TRBD2; V: TRBV11-3; J: TRBJ2-3; CDR3: CASSLAWTSGTGTDTQYF; DNA: TGTGCCAGCAGCTTAGCTTGGACTAGCGGGACCGGCACAGATACGCAGTATTTT
size: -; D: -; V: TRBV7-9; J: TRBJ2-7; CDR3: CASSLLGGHYEQYF; DNA: TGTGCCAGCAGCTTACTAGGGGGACACTACGAGCAGTACTTC
size: once; D: -; V: TRBV15; J: TRBJ1-4; CDR3: CATSRGTARHEKLFF; DNA: TGTGCCACCAGCAGAGGGACTGCAAGGCATGAAAAACTGTTTTTT
size: -; D: -; V: TRBV5-6; J: TRBJ1-6; CDR3: CASSLYGGNTSPLHF; DNA: TGTGCCAGCAGCTTGTACGGGGGTAACACCTCACCCCTCCACTTT
size: -; D: -; V: TRBV11-2; J: TRBJ2-3; CDR3: CASSLAASATQYF; DNA: TGTGCCAGCAGCTTAGCGGCTAGTGCTACGCAGTATTTT
size: once; D: -; V: TRBV4-2; J: TRBJ2-3; CDR3: CASSQDRRERADTQYF; DNA: TGTGCCAGCAGCCAAGATAGAAGGGAGAGGGCAGATACGCAGTATTTT
size: -; D: TRBD1; V: TRBV30; J: TRBJ2-4; CDR3: CAWGTGGEKLAKNIQYF; DNA: TGTGCCTGGGGGACAGGGGGGGAGAAACTAGCCAAAAACATTCAGTACTTC
size: -; D: TRBD1; V: TRBV10-3; J: TRBJ1-2; CDR3: CAILRGQNYGYTF; DNA: TGTGCCATCCTCCGGGGACAGAACTATGGCTACACCTTC
size: -; D: TRBD1; V: TRBV28; J: TRBJ1-2; CDR3: CASSKWTGGNYGYTF; DNA: TGTGCCAGCAGCAAATGGACAGGGGGGAACTATGGCTACACCTTC
size: -; D: -; V: TRBV6-2/TRBV6-3; J: TRBJ2-7; CDR3: CASSPPGTFVYEQYF; DNA: TGTGCCAGCAGCCCACCTGGGACATTTGTCTACGAGCAGTACTTC
size: -; D: -; V: TRBV27; J: TRBJ2-2; CDR3: CASSSRGTGELFF; DNA: TGTGCCAGCAGTTCTAGGGGAACCGGGGAGCTGTTTTTT